This passage covers 16 T cell receptor beta chains from one sample sequenced in a study of metastatic and nonmetastatic thyroid tumors. MiXCR reprocessed the PCR reads for TCRdb. The sample contains roughly 7,000 clones, roughly 3.5% of which appear only once. Treatment of any kind had been given to no patient before thyroid surgery. The specimen sequenced was tumor tissue. The receptors come from a female donor with papillary thyroid cancer or a benign thyroid nodule (not recorded which). Some clones in this sample may be carry-over from other donors' samples.

This clone is medium-sized within its sample. The chain joins TRBV5-6 to TRBJ2-2; 9 positions agree with TRBD2. The CDR3 runs 18 residues. The junction had 12 bases not matched to a gene; V was cut back by 0 bases and J by 6 bases. Germline CDR1 and CDR2: SGHDT and YYEEEE. CDR3 region: CASSLGGGLARGSGELFF. As DNA, the CDR3 is TGTGCCAGCAGCTTGGGTGGCGGACTAGCGAGGGGGTCCGGGGAGCTGTTTTTT.

This clone is labeled as medium-sized. The chain couples TRBV6-1 to TRBJ1-5, with D perhaps matching TRBD1 (5 bases). V was cut by 5 bases and J by 5 bases, with 13 bases left in between. The CDR3 is 14 amino acids. Germline lookup yields CDR1 MNHNS and CDR2 SASEGT. In DNA form, the CDR3 reads TGTGCCAGCAGTTTTCAGGGTGGGGATCAGCCCCAGCATTTT. Translated, it gives CASSFQGGDQPQHF.

The table lists this clone with many counts. A read error may explain this, as a much larger clone is one base away. The chain links TRBV29-1 to TRBJ2-4, with no clear D. Germline assignment: CDR1 SQVTM and CDR2 ANQGSEA. The CDR3 covers 14 residues. Written as DNA, the CDR3 is TGCAGCGCTTCCTCCTCCACAAGCAAAGACATTCAGTACTTC. Residues: CSASSSTSKDIQYF.

This clone is deemed large. V and J are TRBV6-4 and TRBJ1-3, with TRBD1 matching 8 bases. There are 15 residues in the CDR3. Germline CDR1 MRHNA, CDR2 SNTAGT. V trimming: 4 bases; J trimming: 4 bases; junction bases outside the gene matches: 6. The CDR3 reads CASSVSTGAGNTIYF. CDR3 in DNA: TGTGCCAGCAGTGTCTCGACAGGGGCCGGAAACACCATATATTTT.

J is TRBJ2-2 and V is TRBV12-3 or TRBV12-4, with D tentatively TRBD2 (7 bases). V lost 2 bases, J lost 16 bases, and 17 bases lay in between. This CDR3 region has 13 residues. The CDR3 region has the DNA TGTGCCAGCAGTTTAAGGCCAACCGGGGGGCCGTTTTTT. Translated, it gives CASSLRPTGGPFF.

Many counts were recorded for this clone. A much larger clone sits a single nucleotide away, making a read error possible. The identical CDR3 is also encoded by other nucleotide sequences in the sample. This sequence joins TRBV7-2 and TRBJ1-5, with a possible D match to TRBD1 (5 bases). The germline V gene encodes CDR1 SGHTA and CDR2 FQGNSA. The V end lost 3 bases, the J end lost 1 base, and 19 bases lay between the germline ends. The CDR3 consists of 18 residues. The CDR3 DNA follows: TGTGCCAGCAGCTTGGGTGGGGGGTTATTGGACAGCAATCAGCCCCAGCATTTT. Translation: CASSLGGGLLDSNQPQHF.

There are many counts of this clone. The chain uses TRBV5-4 and TRBJ2-7; TRBD2 agrees at 7 bases. The ends lost 3 bases at V and 5 bases at J; junction bases unmatched: 11. The CDR3 is made up of 15 amino acids. Germline CDR1 is SGHNT and CDR2 is YYREEE (reference sequence). CDR3 bases: TGTGCCAGCAGCTCCACTAGCGATTACTCAAACGAGCAGTACTTC. Residues: CASSSTSDYSNEQYF.

Relative to its sample, this clone is medium-sized (0.01 to 0.1%). V usage is TRBV28 and J usage is TRBJ2-7; 8 nucleotides agree with TRBD1. Germline CDR1 is MDHEN and CDR2 is SYDVKM. V lost 7 bases to trimming and J lost 3 bases; unmatched junction nucleotides: 11. The CDR3 runs to 15 residues. The CDR3 bases are TGTGCCAGCAATCGACAGGCAGGGGGCGGCTACGAGCAGTACTTC. Translation: CASNRQAGGGYEQYF.

This clone has at least ten counts. The chain employs TRBV5-6 and TRBJ1-2, with D tentatively TRBD1 (6 bases). Germline V CDR1 and CDR2: SGHDT, YYEEEE. This CDR3 contains 14 residues. Trimming cost V 2 bases and J 4 bases, with 12 bases left between them. CDR3 amino acids: CASSLGGPTYGYTF. CDR3 coding DNA: TGTGCCAGCAGCTTAGGGGGACCTACCTATGGCTACACCTTC. The variable domain in full, with the rest retrieved from reference TRBV5-6 and TRBJ1-2, is DAGVTQSPTHLIKTRGQQVTLRCSPKSGHDTVSWYQQALGQGPQFIFQYYEEEERQRGNFPDRFSGHQFPNYSSELNVNALLLGDSALYLCASSLGGPTYGYTFGSGTRLTVV.

The chain has TRBV28 and TRBJ1-5; D ambiguous. Germline V gene lookup returns CDR1 MDHEN and CDR2 SYDVKM. The CDR3 consists of 13 residues. V lost 6 bases and J 4 bases, leaving 10 bases between the germline ends. CDR3 sequence (DNA): TGTGCCAGCAGCCTCCGATCGAATCAGCCCCAGCATTTT. Its protein product is CASSLRSNQPQHF. The full variable domain, with the rest looked up from reference TRBV28 and TRBJ1-5, is DVKVTQSSRYLVKRTGEKVFLECVQDMDHENMFWYRQDPGLGLRLIYFSYDVKMKEKGDIPEGYSVSREKKERFSLILESASTNQTSMYLCASSLRSNQPQHFGDGTRLSIL.

This clone is labeled as medium-sized. The chain uses TRBV20-1 and TRBJ2-5, with 7 nucleotides matching TRBD1. The V segment lost 6 bases and the J segment 1 base; nucleotides outside the gene matches: 5. There are 13 residues in the CDR3. Per germline, CDR1 DFQATT and CDR2 SNEGSKA (reference sequence). The CDR3 loop is CSAIRDSQETQYF. In DNA, the CDR3 is TGCAGTGCCATCCGGGACAGCCAAGAGACCCAGTACTTC.

Sample share makes this clone medium-sized (0.01 to 0.1%). The chain recombines TRBV6-1 with TRBJ2-7; D is possibly TRBD2 (5 bases). The length of the CDR3 is 13 residues. The V gene lost 2 bases and the J gene lost 5 bases, with 10 bases spanning the gap. CDR1 and CDR2 (germline): MNHNS, SASEGT. The CDR3 coding sequence is TGTGCCAGCAGTGAACTGGCGGGCAACGAGCAGTACTTC. This encodes CASSELAGNEQYF.

This clone was detected many times. The rearrangement uses TRBV15 and TRBJ2-1, with D possibly being TRBD1 (6 bases). This CDR3 comprises 16 residues. The V end lost 0 bases, the J end lost 3 bases, and 12 bases lay between the germline ends. Germline V gene data show CDR1 as LNHNV and CDR2 as YYDKDF (reference sequence). The chain's CDR3 is CATSREGAKGYNEQFF. The CDR3 DNA reads as TGTGCCACCAGCAGAGAGGGGGCGAAAGGCTACAATGAGCAGTTCTTC.

In this sample, this clone turned up many times. This clone may be a read error of a much larger clone one base away. This chain connects TRBV19 to TRBJ1-1; the D gene is possibly TRBD1 (6 bases). The CDR3 runs 13 residues. Per germline, CDR1 LNHDA and CDR2 SQIVND (reference sequence). V was shortened by 4 bases and J by 9 bases, with 15 bases between the two germline ends. CDR3: CASSTRAGDKAFF. In DNA, the CDR3 is TGTGCCAGTAGTACACGGGCGGGGGACAAAGCTTTCTTT.

This clone is medium-sized (0.01 to 0.1%) in the sample. The chain has TRBV7-3 and TRBJ2-7; D not certain. Trimming removed 2 bases at V and 1 base at J, with 3 bases between. The CDR3 runs to 12 residues. Looked up from germline, CDR1 is SGHTA and CDR2 is FQGTGA. The CDR3 DNA is TGTGCCAGCAGCTTAGGGTCCTACGAGCAGTACTTC. Protein: CASSLGSYEQYF.

This clone was recorded many times. The chain joins TRBV16 to TRBJ1-5, with 9 bases that match TRBD1. The CDR3 spans 16 residues. Germline lookup yields CDR1 KGHSY and CDR2 FQNENV. Trimming took 2 bases from V and 7 from J; bases not matched to a gene: 9. The CDR3 sequence is CASSQRRDRAQQPQHF. CDR3 in DNA: TGTGCCAGCAGCCAAAGGAGGGACAGGGCCCAACAGCCCCAGCATTTT.